One sample yielded the 2 T cell receptor beta chains listed below, sequenced in a study of vaccination and CD4 T cells after COVID-19. Treatment given: approximately 9-day PBMC culture with coronavirus spike peptide pools or control peptides (ViraFEST assay). No antigen has been assigned to these receptors. Cultured CD4+ T-cell DNA underwent Oncomine TCR Beta short-read sequencing. One entry per CDR3 protein, called by TCRdb with MiXCR from the PCR reads. Of approximately 12,000 distinct CDR3 sequences in the sample, roughly two thirds were seen once. The sequencing used CD4+ T cells from blood, cultured in vitro, collected before SARS-CoV-2 vaccination. The receptors come from a human donor who had recovered from COVID-19.

This clonotype is a singleton in its sample. The CDR3: CASREGGSAGANVLTF. As DNA, the CDR3 is TGTGCCAGCCGCGAGGGGGGATCGGCTGGGGCCAACGTCCTGACTTTC. The V gene is TRBV6-1, the J gene TRBJ2-6; D may be TRBD1 or TRBD2 (6 bases each). Trimming left V 8 bases short and J 2 bases short, with 16 bases between. This CDR3 comprises 16 residues. Germline CDR1 reads MNHNS; CDR2 reads SASEGT.

The J gene is TRBJ2-7, the V gene TRBV5-1; D is perhaps TRBD2 (6 bases). Germline V gives CDR1 SGHRS, CDR2 YFSETQ. The V end lost 4 bases, the J end lost 4 bases, and 15 bases lay between the germline ends. CDR3 size: 14 residues. In DNA form, the CDR3 reads TGCGCCAGCAGCCGGGAGAGTTCGGGGTACGAGCAGTACTTC. Translation: CASSRESSGYEQYF. The entire variable domain, with the rest obtained from reference TRBV5-1 and TRBJ2-7, is as follows: KAGVTQTPRYLIKTRGQQVTLSCSPISGHRSVSWYQQTPGQGLQFLFEYFSETQRNKGNFPGRFSGRQFSNSRSEMNVSTLELGDSALYLCASSRESSGYEQYFGPGTRLTVT.